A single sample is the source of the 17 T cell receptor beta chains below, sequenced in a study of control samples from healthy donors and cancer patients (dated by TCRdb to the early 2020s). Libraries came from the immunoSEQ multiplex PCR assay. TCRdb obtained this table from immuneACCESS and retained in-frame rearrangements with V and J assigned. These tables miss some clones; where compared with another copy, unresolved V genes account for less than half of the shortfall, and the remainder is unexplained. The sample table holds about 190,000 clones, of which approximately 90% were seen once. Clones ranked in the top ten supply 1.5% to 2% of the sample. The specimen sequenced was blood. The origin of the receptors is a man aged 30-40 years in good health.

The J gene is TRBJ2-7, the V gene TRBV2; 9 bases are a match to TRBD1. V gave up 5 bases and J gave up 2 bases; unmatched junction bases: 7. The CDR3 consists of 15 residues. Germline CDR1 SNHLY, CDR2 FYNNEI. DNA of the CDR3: TGTGCCAGCAGTTTTGGACAGGGGCATACCTACGAGCAGTACTTC. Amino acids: CASSFGQGHTYEQYF.

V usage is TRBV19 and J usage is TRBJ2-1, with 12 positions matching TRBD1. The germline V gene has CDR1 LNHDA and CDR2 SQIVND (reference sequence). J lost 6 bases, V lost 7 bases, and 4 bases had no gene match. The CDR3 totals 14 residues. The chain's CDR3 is CASTGQGAPNEQFF. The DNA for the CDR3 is TGTGCCAGTACGGGACAGGGGGCCCCCAATGAGCAGTTCTTC.

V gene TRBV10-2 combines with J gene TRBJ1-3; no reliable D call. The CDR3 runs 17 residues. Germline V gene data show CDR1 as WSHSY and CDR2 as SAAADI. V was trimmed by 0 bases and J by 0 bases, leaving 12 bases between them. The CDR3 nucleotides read TGCGCCAGCAGTGAGTCGATCCCAGGACTCTCTGGAAACACCATATATTTT. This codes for CASSESIPGLSGNTIYF.

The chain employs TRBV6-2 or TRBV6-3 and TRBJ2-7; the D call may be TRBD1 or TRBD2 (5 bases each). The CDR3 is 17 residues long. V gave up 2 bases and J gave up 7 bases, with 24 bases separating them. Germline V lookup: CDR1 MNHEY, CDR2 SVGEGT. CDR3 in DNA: TGTGCCAGCAGTTACGTGAAAGGGGTTTTGGGAGTCGGAGAGCAGTACTTC. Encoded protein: CASSYVKGVLGVGEQYF.

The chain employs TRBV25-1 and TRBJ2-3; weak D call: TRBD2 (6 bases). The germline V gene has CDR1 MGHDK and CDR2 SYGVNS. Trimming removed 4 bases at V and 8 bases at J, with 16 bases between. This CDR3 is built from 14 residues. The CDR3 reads CASSAQGGRGTQYF. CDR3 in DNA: TGTGCCAGCAGTGCCCAAGGCGGGCGGGGTACGCAGTATTTT.

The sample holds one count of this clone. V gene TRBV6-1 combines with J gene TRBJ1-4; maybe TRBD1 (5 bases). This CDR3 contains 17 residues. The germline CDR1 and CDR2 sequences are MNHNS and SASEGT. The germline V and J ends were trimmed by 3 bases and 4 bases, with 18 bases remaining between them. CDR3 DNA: TGTGCCAGCAGTGACGTCAACCGGGGGGAGAGTAATGAAAAACTGTTTTTT. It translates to CASSDVNRGESNEKLFF.

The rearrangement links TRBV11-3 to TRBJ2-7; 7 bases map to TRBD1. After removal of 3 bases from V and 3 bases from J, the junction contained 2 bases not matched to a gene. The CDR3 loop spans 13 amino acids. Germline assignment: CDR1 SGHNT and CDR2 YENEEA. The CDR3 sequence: CASSFYRGYEQYF. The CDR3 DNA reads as TGTGCCAGCAGCTTTTACAGGGGCTACGAGCAGTACTTC. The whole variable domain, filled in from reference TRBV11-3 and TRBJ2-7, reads EAGVVQSPRYKIIEKKQPVAFWCNPISGHNTLYWYLQNLGQGPELLIRYENEEAVDDSQLPKDRFSAERLKGVDSTLKIQPAELGDSAVYLCASSFYRGYEQYFGPGTRLTVT.

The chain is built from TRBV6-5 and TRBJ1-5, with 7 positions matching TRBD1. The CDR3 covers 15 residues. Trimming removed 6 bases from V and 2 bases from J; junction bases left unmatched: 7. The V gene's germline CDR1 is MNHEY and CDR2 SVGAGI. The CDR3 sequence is CASRPDRAGNQPQHF. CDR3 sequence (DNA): TGTGCCAGCAGACCCGACAGGGCTGGCAATCAGCCCCAGCATTTT.

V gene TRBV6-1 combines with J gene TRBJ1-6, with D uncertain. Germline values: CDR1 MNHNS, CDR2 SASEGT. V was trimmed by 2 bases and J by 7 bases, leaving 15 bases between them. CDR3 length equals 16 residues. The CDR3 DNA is TGTGCCAGCAGTGAACGGTCTTACCAAGCGAATTCACCCCTCCACTTT. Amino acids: CASSERSYQANSPLHF.

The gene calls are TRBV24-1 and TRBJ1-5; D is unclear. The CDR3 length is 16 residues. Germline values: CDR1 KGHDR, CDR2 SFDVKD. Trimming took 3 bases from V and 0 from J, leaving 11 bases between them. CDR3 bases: TGTGCCACCAGTGATCCCCAGCTACCTAGCAATCAGCCCCAGCATTTT. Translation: CATSDPQLPSNQPQHF.

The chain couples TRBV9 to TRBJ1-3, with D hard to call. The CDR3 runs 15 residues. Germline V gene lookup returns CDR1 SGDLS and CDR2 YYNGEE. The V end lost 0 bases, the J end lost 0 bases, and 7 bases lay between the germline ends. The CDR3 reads CASSVDWDSGNTIYF. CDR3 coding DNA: TGTGCCAGCAGCGTAGACTGGGACTCTGGAAACACCATATATTTT.

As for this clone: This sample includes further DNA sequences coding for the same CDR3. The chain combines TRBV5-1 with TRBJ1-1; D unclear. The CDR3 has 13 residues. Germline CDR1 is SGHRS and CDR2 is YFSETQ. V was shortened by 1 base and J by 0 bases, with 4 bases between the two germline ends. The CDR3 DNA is TGCGCCAGCAGCTTGTTGGTGAACACTGAAGCTTTCTTT. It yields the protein CASSLLVNTEAFF. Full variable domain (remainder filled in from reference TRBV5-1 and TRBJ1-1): KAGVTQTPRYLIKTRGQQVTLSCSPISGHRSVSWYQQTPGQGLQFLFEYFSETQRNKGNFPGRFSGRQFSNSRSEMNVSTLELGDSALYLCASSLLVNTEAFFGQGTRLTVV.

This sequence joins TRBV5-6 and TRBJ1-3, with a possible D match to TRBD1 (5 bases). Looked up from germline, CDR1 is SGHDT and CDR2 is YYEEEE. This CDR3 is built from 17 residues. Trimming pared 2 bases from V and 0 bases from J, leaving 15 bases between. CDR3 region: CASSLNSGALSGNTIYF. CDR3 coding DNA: TGTGCCAGCAGCTTAAATTCTGGGGCCCTCTCTGGAAACACCATATATTTT.

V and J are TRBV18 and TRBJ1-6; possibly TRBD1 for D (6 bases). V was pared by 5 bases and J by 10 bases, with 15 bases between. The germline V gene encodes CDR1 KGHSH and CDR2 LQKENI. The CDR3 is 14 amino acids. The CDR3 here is CASSRYREGSPLHF. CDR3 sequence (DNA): TGTGCCAGCTCAAGATACAGGGAAGGCTCACCCCTCCACTTT.

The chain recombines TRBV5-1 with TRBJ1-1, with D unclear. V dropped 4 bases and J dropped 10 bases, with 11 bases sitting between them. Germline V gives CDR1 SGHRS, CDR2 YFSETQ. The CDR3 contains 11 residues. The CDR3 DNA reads TGCGCCAGCAGCGAGGGTGGTGTAGCTTTCTTT. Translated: CASSEGGVAFF.

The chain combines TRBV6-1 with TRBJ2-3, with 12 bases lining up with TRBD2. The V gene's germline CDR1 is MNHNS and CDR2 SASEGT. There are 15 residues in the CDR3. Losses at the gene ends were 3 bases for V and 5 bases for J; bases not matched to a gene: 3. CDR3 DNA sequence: TGTGCCAGCAGTGACCTAGCGGGGGGGCAAGATACGCAGTATTTT. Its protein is CASSDLAGGQDTQYF.

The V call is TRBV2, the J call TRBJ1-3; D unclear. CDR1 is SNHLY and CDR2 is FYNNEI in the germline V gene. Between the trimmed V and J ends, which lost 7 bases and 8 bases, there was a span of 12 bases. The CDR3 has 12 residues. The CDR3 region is CASKLFRDTIYF. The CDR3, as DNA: TGTGCCAGCAAATTGTTTCGGGACACCATATATTTT.